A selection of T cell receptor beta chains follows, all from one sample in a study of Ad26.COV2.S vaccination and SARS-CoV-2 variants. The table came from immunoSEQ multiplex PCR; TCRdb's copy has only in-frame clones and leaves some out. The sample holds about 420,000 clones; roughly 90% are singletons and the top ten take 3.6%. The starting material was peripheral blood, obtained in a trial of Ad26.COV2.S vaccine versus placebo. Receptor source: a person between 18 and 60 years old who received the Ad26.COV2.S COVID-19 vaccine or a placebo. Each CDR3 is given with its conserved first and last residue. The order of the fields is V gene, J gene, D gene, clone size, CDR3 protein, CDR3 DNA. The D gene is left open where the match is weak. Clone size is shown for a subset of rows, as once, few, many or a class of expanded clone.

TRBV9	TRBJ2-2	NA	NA	CASSVGGGARITGELFF	TGTGCCAGCAGCGTAGGTGGGGGGGCCCGGATTACCGGGGAGCTGTTTTTT
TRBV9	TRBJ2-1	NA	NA	CASSPREDNEQFF	TGTGCCAGCAGCCCAAGGGAGGACAATGAGCAGTTCTTC
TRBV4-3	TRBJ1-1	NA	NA	CASSQGPGELNTEAFF	TGCGCCAGCAGCCAAGGTCCGGGAGAACTGAACACTGAAGCTTTCTTT
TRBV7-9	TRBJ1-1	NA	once	CASSQETGLNTEAFF	TGTGCCAGCAGCCAGGAGACAGGTTTGAACACTGAAGCTTTCTTT
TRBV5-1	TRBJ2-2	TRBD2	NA	CASSRTSESGELFF	TGCGCCAGCAGCAGGACTAGTGAGTCCGGGGAGCTGTTTTTT
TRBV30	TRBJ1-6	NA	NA	CAWRKLQGPSYNSPLHF	TGTGCCTGGAGGAAACTACAGGGACCGTCCTATAATTCACCCCTCCACTTT
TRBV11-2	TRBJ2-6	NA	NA	CASSLVAGANVLTF	TGTGCCAGCAGCTTAGTAGCTGGGGCCAACGTCCTGACTTTC
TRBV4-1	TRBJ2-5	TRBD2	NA	CASSLTRGGDQETQYF	TGCGCCAGCAGCCTCACGCGGGGGGGCGATCAAGAGACCCAGTACTTC
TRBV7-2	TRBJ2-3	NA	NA	CASSLAAGAHDTQYF	TGTGCCAGCAGCTTAGCCGCGGGCGCACACGATACGCAGTATTTT
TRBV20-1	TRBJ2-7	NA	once	CSALGTYEQYF	TGCAGTGCTCTGGGGACCTACGAGCAGTACTTC
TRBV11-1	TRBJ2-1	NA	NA	CASSAFGGSYNEQFF	TGTGCCAGCTCTGCTTTTGGGGGCTCCTACAATGAGCAGTTCTTC
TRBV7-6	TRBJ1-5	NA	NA	CASSLRLGGTWEPQHF	TGTGCCAGCAGCTTGAGGCTGGGGGGCACGTGGGAGCCCCAGCATTTT
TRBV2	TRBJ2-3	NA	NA	CASSEARDTQYF	TGTGCCAGCAGTGAAGCCCGAGATACGCAGTATTTT
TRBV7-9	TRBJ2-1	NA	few	CASSRTAVFSYNEQFF	TGTGCCAGCAGTCGGACAGCGGTCTTCTCCTACAATGAGCAGTTCTTC
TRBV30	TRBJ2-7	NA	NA	CAWSGGNHEQYF	TGTGCCTGGAGCGGTGGGAACCACGAGCAGTACTTC
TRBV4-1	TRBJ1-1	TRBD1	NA	CASSPITLGGSGTEAFF	TGCGCCAGCAGCCCGATAACTCTAGGGGGCTCTGGCACTGAAGCTTTCTTT
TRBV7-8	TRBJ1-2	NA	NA	CASSPGVRGGYTF	TGTGCCAGCAGCCCAGGGGTCAGGGGTGGCTACACCTTC
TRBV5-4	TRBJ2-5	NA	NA	CASSLEVGQETQYF	TGTGCCAGCAGCTTGGAGGTGGGCCAAGAGACCCAGTACTTC
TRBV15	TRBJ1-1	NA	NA	CATSREFEGSTEAFF	TGTGCCACCAGCAGAGAGTTTGAGGGATCCACTGAAGCTTTCTTT
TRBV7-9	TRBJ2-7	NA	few	CASSPTPLGAYEQYF	TGTGCCAGCAGCCCCACCCCGCTAGGGGCCTACGAGCAGTACTTC
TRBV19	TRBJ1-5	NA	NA	CASSRMNEGQPQHF	TGTGCCAGTAGCCGGATGAACGAGGGGCAGCCCCAGCATTTT
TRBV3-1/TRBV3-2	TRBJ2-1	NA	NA	CASSQVTGLSYNEQFF	TGTGCCAGCAGCCAAGTAACGGGGCTCTCCTACAATGAGCAGTTCTTC
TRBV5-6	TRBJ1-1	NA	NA	CASSLGGMNTEAFF	TGTGCCAGCAGCTTGGGGGGTATGAACACTGAAGCTTTCTTT
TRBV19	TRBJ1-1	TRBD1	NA	CASRDRSSVNTEAFF	TGTGCCAGTCGGGACAGATCGAGCGTGAACACTGAAGCTTTCTTT
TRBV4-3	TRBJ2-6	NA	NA	CASSQVIGTGANVLTF	TGCGCCAGCAGCCAAGTAATCGGGACTGGGGCCAACGTCCTGACTTTC
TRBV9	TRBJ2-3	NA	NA	CASSVPRDQVSTDTQYF	TGTGCCAGCAGCGTGCCTAGGGACCAAGTTAGCACAGATACGCAGTATTTT